This T cell receptor (beta chain) was sequenced in a study of OX40 agonist ivuxolimab in advanced cancers. For the study at large: The diagnoses of dose-escalation patients were hepatocellular carcinoma, melanoma, renal cell or head and neck cancer. General study points: Averaging showed that CD8+ T cells had more expanded clones than CD4+ did. Both blood CD4+ and CD8+ T cells showed clonal growth by week 6 at 0.1 to 3.0 mg/kg.

Samples of blood were obtained at baseline, on cycle 4 day 1, and on cycle 7 day 1. About this clone: Its specificity is not known.

CDR1 and CDR2 from the germline V gene are MNHEY and SVGAGI. V gave up 7 bases and J gave up 2 bases, with 9 bases separating them. This CDR3 has 12 amino acids. Data came from immunoSEQ multiplex PCR; TCRdb stores just in-frame clones and leaves some out. Among 8,000 to 10,000 clones listed, approximately 91% were seen once. Here the sequenced sample was CD4+ or CD8+ T cells sorted from blood, taken in a trial of the OX40 agonist ivuxolimab. The rearrangement uses TRBV6-5 and TRBJ2-7; tentative D call: TRBD2 (5 bases). This receptor was obtained from an adult with an advanced solid tumor such as melanoma, head and neck, liver or kidney cancer. CDR3 nucleotide sequence: TGTGCCAGCACGGACGGGACCTACGAGCAGTACTTC. Its protein is CASTDGTYEQYF.